This T cell receptor beta chain came from a study of cytomegalovirus exposure and HLA in healthy donors. Study results and caveats: Based on reports, TCR beta sequences accurately predicted HLA-A and HLA-B alleles for most subjects.

60 Vbeta and 13 Jbeta primers were used in PCR. This table comes from immunoSEQ multiplex PCR, and its TCRdb copy is limited to in-frame clones, with some not included. This sample's table reports some 200,000 clones. In nominal health when sampled, donors likely had unrecorded immune exposures nonetheless. The CDR3 is made up of 15 amino acids. Trimming removed 4 bases at V and 4 bases at J, with 15 bases between. The germline gives CDR1 SGDLS, CDR2 YYNGEE. Remarks on this clone: Its cognate antigen is unknown.

The clonotype originates from a woman younger than 35 in good health and CMV-seropositive. The chain has TRBV9 and TRBJ1-3; perhaps TRBD1 as D (5 bases). Material for sequencing was PBMCs. The CDR3, as DNA: TGTGCCAGCAGCCCCACCAGGGACTTCGGAAACACCATATATTTT. Translating it yields CASSPTRDFGNTIYF.